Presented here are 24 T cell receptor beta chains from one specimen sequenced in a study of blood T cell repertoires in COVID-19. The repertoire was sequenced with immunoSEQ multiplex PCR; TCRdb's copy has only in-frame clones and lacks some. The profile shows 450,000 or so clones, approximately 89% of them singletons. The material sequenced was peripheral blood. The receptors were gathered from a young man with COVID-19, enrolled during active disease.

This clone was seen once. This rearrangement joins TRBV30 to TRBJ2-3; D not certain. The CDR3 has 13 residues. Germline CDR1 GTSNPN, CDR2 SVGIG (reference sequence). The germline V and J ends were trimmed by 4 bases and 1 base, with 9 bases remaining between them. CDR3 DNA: TGTGCCTGGATCCCCCGGGGCACAGATACGCAGTATTTT. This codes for CAWIPRGTDTQYF.

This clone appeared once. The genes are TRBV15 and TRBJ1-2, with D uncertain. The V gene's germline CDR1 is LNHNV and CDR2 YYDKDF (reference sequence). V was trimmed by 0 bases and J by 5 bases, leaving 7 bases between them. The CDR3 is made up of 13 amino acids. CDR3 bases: TGTGCCACCAGCAGAGAGGTTGAGTATGGCTACACCTTC. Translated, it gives CATSREVEYGYTF.

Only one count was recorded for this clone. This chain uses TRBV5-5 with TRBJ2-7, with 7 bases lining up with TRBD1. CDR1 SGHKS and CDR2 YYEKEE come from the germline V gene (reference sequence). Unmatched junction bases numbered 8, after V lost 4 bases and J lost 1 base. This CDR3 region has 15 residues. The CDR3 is CASSPEWDRSYEQYF. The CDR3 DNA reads TGTGCCAGCAGCCCAGAATGGGACAGATCCTACGAGCAGTACTTC.

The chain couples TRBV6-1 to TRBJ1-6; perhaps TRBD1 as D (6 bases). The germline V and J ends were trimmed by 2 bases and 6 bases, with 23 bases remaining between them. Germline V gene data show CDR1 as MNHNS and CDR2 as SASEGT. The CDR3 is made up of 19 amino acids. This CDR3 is CASSETLLRGVKTNSPLHF. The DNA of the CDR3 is TGTGCCAGCAGTGAAACTTTGCTCAGGGGCGTGAAGACTAATTCACCCCTCCACTTT.

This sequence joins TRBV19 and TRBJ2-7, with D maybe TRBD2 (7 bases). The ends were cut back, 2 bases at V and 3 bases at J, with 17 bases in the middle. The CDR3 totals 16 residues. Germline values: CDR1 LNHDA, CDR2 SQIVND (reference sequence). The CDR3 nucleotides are TGTGCCAGTAGTATATCCGGGGGGCTAGCTTACTACGAGCAGTACTTC. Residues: CASSISGGLAYYEQYF.

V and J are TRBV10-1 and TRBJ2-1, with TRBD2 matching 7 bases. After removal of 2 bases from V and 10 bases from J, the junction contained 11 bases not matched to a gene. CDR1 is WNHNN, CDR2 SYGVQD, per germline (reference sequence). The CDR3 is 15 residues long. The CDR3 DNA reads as TGCGCCAGCAGTGAGGGGGGGAGGGCCCTCGAGGAGCAGTTCTTC. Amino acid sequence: CASSEGGRALEEQFF.

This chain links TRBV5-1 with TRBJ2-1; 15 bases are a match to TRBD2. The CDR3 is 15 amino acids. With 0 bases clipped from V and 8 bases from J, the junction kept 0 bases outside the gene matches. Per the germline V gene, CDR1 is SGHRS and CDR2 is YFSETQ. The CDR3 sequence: CASSLGTSGGDEQFF. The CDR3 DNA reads TGCGCCAGCAGCTTGGGGACTAGCGGGGGGGATGAGCAGTTCTTC. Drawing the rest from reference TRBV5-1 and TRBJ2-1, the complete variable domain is KAGVTQTPRYLIKTRGQQVTLSCSPISGHRSVSWYQQTPGQGLQFLFEYFSETQRNKGNFPGRFSGRQFSNSRSEMNVSTLELGDSALYLCASSLGTSGGDEQFFGPGTRLTVL.

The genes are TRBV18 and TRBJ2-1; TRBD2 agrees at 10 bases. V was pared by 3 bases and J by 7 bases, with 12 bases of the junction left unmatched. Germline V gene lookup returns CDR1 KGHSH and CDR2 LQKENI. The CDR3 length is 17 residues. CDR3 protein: CASSPERGGLNGNEQFF. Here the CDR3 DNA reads TGTGCCAGCTCACCGGAGCGGGGGGGCCTCAATGGTAATGAGCAGTTCTTC.

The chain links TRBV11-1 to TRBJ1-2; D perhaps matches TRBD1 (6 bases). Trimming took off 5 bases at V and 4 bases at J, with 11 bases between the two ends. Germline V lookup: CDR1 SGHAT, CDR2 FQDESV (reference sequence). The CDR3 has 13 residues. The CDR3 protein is CASSPGQFYGYTF. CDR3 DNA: TGTGCCAGCAGCCCTGGACAGTTCTATGGCTACACCTTC.

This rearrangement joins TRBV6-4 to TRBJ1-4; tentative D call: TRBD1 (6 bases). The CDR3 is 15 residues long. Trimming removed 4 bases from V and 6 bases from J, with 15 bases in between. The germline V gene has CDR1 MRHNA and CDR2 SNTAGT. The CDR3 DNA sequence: TGTGCCAGCAGTGTTGTGGGGGGGCCGGATGAAAAACTGTTTTTT. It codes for CASSVVGGPDEKLFF.

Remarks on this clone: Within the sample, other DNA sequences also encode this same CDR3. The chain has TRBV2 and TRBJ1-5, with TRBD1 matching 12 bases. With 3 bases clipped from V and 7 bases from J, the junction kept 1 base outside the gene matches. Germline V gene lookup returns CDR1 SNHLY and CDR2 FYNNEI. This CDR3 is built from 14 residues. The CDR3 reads CASSEGTGGQPQHF. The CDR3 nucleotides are TGTGCCAGCAGTGAGGGGACAGGGGGCCAGCCCCAGCATTTT.

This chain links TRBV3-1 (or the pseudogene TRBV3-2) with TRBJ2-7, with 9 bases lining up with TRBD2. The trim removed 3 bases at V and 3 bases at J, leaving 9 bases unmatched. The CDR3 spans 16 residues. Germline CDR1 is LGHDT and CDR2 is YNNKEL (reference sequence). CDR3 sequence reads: CASSHVAAGGVYEQYF. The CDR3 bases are TGTGCCAGCAGCCACGTAGCCGCGGGGGGGGTCTACGAGCAGTACTTC.

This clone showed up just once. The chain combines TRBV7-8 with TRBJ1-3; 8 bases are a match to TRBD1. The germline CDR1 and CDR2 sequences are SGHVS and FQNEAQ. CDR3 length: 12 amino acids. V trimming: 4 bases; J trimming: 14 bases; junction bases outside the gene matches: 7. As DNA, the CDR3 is TGTGCCAGCAGCTACCAGGGACAGGCAGTATATTTT. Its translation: CASSYQGQAVYF.

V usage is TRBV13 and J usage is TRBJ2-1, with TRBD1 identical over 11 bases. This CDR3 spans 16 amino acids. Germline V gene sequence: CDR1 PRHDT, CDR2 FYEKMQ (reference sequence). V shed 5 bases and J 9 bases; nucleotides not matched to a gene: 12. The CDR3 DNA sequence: TGTGCCAGCAGCCCGAGCCGGGACAGGGGGTCGAGTGAGCAGTTCTTC. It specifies CASSPSRDRGSSEQFF.

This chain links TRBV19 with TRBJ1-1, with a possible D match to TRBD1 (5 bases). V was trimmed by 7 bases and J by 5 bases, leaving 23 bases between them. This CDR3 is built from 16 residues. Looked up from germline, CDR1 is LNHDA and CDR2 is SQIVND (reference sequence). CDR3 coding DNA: TGTGCCAGTACCTCTTACGGAGGGGCGCAGGCGACTGAAGCTTTCTTT. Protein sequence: CASTSYGGAQATEAFF.

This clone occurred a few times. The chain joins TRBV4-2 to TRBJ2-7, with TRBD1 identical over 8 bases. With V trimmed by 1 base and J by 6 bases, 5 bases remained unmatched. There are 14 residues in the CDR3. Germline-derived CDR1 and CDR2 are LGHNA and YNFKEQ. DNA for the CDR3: TGTGCCAGCAGCCAAGCATCGACAGGGGCCGAGCAGTACTTC. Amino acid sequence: CASSQASTGAEQYF.

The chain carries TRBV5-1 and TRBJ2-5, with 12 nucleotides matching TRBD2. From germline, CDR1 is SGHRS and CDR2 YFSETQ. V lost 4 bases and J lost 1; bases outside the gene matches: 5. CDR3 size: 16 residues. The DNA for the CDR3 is TGCGCCAGCAGCATAGGGACTAGCGGGCGCCAAGAGACCCAGTACTTC. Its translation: CASSIGTSGRQETQYF.

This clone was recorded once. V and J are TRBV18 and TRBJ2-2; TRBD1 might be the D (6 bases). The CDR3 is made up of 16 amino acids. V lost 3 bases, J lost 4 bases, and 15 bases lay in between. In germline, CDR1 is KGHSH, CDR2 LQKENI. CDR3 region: CASSPQGQFVTGELFF. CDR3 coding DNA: TGTGCCAGCTCACCCCAAGGACAGTTTGTCACCGGGGAGCTGTTTTTT.

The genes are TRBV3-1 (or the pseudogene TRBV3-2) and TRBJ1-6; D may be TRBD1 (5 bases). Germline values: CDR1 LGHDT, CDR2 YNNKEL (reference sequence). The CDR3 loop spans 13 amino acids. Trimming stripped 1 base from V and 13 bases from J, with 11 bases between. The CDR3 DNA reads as TGTGCCAGCAGCCAAGGGGGGGGAGGGCCCCTCCACTTT. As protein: CASSQGGGGPLHF.

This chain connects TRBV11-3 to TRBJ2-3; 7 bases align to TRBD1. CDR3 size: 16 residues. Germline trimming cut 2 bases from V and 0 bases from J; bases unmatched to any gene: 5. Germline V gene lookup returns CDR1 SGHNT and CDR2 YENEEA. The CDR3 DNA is TGTGCCAGCAGCTTATCCGGGGACAGCAGCACAGATACGCAGTATTTT. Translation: CASSLSGDSSTDTQYF.

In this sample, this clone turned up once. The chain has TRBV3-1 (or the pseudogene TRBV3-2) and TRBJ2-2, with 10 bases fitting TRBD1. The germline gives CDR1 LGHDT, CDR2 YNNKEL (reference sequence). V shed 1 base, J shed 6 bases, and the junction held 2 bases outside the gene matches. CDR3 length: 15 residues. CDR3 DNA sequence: TGTGCCAGCAGCCAAGCAGACAGGGGGCCCGGGGAGCTGTTTTTT. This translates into CASSQADRGPGELFF.

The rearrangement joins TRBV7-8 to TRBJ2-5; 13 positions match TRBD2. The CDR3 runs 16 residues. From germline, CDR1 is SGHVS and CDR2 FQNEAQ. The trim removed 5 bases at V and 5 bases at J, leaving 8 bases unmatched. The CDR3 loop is CASSPGLAGVSETQYF. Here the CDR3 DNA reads TGTGCCAGCAGCCCAGGACTAGCGGGAGTTAGTGAGACCCAGTACTTC. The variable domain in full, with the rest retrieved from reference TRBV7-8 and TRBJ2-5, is GAGVSQSPRYKVAKRGQDVALRCDPISGHVSLFWYQQALGQGPEFLTYFQNEAQLDKSGLPSDRFFAERPEGSVSTLKIQRTQQEDSAVYLCASSPGLAGVSETQYFGPGTRLLVL.

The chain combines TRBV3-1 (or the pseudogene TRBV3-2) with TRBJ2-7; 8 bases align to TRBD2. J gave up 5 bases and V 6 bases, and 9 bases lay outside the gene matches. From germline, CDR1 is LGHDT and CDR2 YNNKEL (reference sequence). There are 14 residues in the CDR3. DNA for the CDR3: TGTGCCAGCAGTCCCAGCGGGAGAATCGACGAGCAGTACTTC. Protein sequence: CASSPSGRIDEQYF.

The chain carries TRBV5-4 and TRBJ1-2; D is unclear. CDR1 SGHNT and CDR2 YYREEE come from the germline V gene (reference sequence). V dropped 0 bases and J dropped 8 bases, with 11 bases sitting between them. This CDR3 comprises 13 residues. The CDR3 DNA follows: TGTGCCAGCAGCTTGGCGGGAGCGGTCGGCTACACCTTC. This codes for CASSLAGAVGYTF.